This TCR beta chain is drawn from a study of beta chain features in type 1 diabetes. In the study overall: The patients were much like the healthy donors in age, gender and cell yields. Sorted cells examined across all samples numbered 95 million to 120 million. Study-wide points: It was among patients, rather than healthy donors, that naive, central memory and Treg TCRB repertoires appeared more similar. Among all four CD4+ subsets, Type 1 diabetes patients had TCRB CDR3s that were moderately but significantly shorter. Insertions were fewer and deletions more numerous at VDJ junctions in type 1 diabetes patients.

The CDR3 extends over 17 amino acids. The V and J ends lost 5 bases and 2 bases respectively, with 17 bases between them. Per the germline V gene, CDR1 is SGDLS and CDR2 is YYNGEE. Sequenced material consisted of expressed TCRB transcripts (all of the isolated RNA was reverse transcribed). Data came from immunoSEQ multiplex PCR; TCRdb stores just in-frame clones and leaves some out. The profile covers about 47,000 clones, with approximately 40% appearing a single time and roughly 0.13% taken by the ten largest. To note about this clone: As yet, its antigen is unknown.

Sequenced material: stem cell memory CD4+ T cells from blood. The chain has TRBV9 and TRBJ2-6, with D tentatively TRBD2 (5 bases). The sequence was collected from a man under 40 with type 1 diabetes. The CDR3 DNA follows: TGTGCCAGCAGTGGGCCGGAGGTCTTTCCTGGGGCCAACGTCCTGACTTTC. It codes for CASSGPEVFPGANVLTF.